This T cell receptor beta chain was retrieved from a study of blood T cells in healthy people across ages. The sample providers were healthy Caucasian people from Russia, aged roughly 6 to 100. In each sample, at least 6 million PBMCs were isolated. Total RNA extraction produced at least 6 micrograms (per sample) for the study. V was pared by 2 bases and J by 1 base, with 5 bases of the junction left unmatched. Germline V gene lookup returns CDR1 SGHTA and CDR2 FQGNSA. The CDR3 spans 17 residues. Primers used in a second PCR of about 7 to 11 cycles were a sample-barcoded 5' primer and a J-beta primer mix. TCRdb passed the 5' RACE reads through MiXCR, listing each CDR3 protein once. The sample comprises approximately 830,000 distinct CDR3 sequences, approximately 65% of which are singletons, and about 30% rests with the top ten.

The origin of this receptor is a man in his thirties or forties in good health. The specimen sequenced was blood. The rearrangement joins TRBV7-2 to TRBJ2-3, with TRBD2 identical over 11 bases. CDR3 sequence reads: CASSLKSSGGRTDTQYF. DNA of the CDR3: TGTGCCAGCAGCTTAAAATCTAGCGGGGGGCGCACAGATACGCAGTATTTT.